The 4 T cell receptor beta chains listed next were all sequenced from one sample in a study of T cells after yellow fever vaccination. TCRdb independently ran MiXCR on the 5' RACE reads; one entry per CDR3 protein. The sample lists approximately 550,000 distinct CDR3 sequences; about a fifth were seen once. The specimen comprised PBMCs, sampled 15 days after the yellow fever booster vaccination. The receptors shown here come from a man younger than 45 who received the YFV17D yellow fever vaccine.

A word on this clonotype: A much larger clone lies a single base off, so this may be a read error. This chain uses TRBV27 with TRBJ1-2; D is unresolved. V lost 6 bases, J lost 4 bases, and 6 bases lay in between. CDR3 length equals 11 residues. Germline-derived CDR1 and CDR2 are MNHEY and SMNVEV (reference sequence). The CDR3 DNA is TGTGCCAGCAGAGAAGGCTATGGCTACACCTTC. Amino acid sequence: CASREGYGYTF.

CDR3 sequence reads: CASSPPLLRTRNNEQFF. CDR3 bases: TGTGCCAGCTCACCACCGCTTTTGCGGACTAGGAACAATGAGCAGTTCTTC. This rearrangement joins TRBV18 to TRBJ2-1; 7 nucleotides line up with TRBD2. Germline trimming cut 0 bases from V and 5 bases from J; bases unmatched to any gene: 10. CDR3 length equals 17 residues. In germline, CDR1 is KGHSH, CDR2 LQKENI.

The chain combines TRBV5-1 with TRBJ2-5; unclear D gene. Germline CDR1 and CDR2: SGHRS and YFSETQ. The length of the CDR3 is 14 residues. Trimming took 5 bases from V and 2 from J, leaving 13 bases between them. The CDR3 loop is CASSPDTNQETQYF. Here the CDR3 DNA reads TGCGCCAGCAGTCCCGACACAAATCAAGAGACCCAGTACTTC. Drawing the rest from reference TRBV5-1 and TRBJ2-5, the complete variable domain is KAGVTQTPRYLIKTRGQQVTLSCSPISGHRSVSWYQQTPGQGLQFLFEYFSETQRNKGNFPGRFSGRQFSNSRSEMNVSTLELGDSALYLCASSPDTNQETQYFGPGTRLLVL.

J is TRBJ2-1 and V is TRBV5-1, with 7 bases matching TRBD2. This CDR3 has 15 residues. Trimming at V came to 3 bases and at J to 3 bases, leaving 6 bases not matched to a gene. CDR1 and CDR2 from the germline V gene are SGHRS and YFSETQ. This chain's CDR3 is CASSSGAGNYNEQFF. The CDR3 DNA reads as TGCGCCAGCAGCTCGGGAGCGGGAAACTACAATGAGCAGTTCTTC.